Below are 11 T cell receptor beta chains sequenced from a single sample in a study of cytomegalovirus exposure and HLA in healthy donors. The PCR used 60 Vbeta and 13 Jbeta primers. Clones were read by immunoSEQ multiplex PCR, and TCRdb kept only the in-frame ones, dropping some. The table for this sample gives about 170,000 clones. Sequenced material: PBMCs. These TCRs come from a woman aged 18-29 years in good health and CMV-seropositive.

CDR3 DNA sequence: TGTGCCAGCAGACAAGGACAGGCAACTAATGAAAAACTGTTTTTT. It translates to CASRQGQATNEKLFF. The rearrangement uses TRBV6-5 and TRBJ1-4; TRBD1 matches at 7 bases. Losses at the gene ends were 6 bases for V and 0 bases for J; bases not matched to a gene: 4. CDR1 MNHEY and CDR2 SVGAGI come from the germline V gene. This CDR3 has 15 residues.

The CDR3 spells CASSVGAGTGNTIYF. The CDR3, as DNA: TGTGCCAGCAGCGTAGGAGCCGGGACTGGAAACACCATATATTTT. The rearrangement joins TRBV9 to TRBJ1-3, with D unresolved. The CDR3 consists of 15 residues. Looked up from germline, CDR1 is SGDLS and CDR2 is YYNGEE. V was trimmed by 0 bases and J by 2 bases, leaving 9 bases between them.

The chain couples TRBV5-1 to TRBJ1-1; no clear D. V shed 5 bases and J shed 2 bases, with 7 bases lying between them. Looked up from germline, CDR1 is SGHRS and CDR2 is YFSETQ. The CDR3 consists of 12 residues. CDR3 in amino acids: CASRGENTEAFF. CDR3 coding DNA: TGCGCCAGCAGGGGAGAAAACACTGAAGCTTTCTTT.

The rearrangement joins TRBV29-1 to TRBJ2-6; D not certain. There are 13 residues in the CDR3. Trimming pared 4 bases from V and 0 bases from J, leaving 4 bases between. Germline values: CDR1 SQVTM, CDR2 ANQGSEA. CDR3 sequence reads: CSVAVSGANVLTF. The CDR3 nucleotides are TGCAGCGTTGCGGTCTCTGGGGCCAACGTCCTGACTTTC.

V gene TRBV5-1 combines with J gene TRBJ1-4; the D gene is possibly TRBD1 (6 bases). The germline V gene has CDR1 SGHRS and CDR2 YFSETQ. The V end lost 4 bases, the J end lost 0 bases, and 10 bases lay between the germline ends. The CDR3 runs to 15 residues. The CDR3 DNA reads TGCGCCAGCAGCGGGGAGGGGGCAACTAATGAAAAACTGTTTTTT. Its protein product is CASSGEGATNEKLFF.

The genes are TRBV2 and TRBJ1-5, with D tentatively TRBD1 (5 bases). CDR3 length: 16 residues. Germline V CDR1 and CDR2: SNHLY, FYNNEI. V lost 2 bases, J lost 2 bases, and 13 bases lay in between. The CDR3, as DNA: TGTGCCAGCAGTGAACAGTCGGTAGGGGGCAATCAGCCCCAGCATTTT. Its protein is CASSEQSVGGNQPQHF.

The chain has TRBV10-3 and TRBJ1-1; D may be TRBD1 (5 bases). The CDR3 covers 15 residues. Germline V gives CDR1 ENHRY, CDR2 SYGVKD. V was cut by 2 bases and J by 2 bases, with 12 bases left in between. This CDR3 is CAISERQGVNTEAFF. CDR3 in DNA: TGTGCCATCAGTGAGAGGCAGGGTGTCAACACTGAAGCTTTCTTT.

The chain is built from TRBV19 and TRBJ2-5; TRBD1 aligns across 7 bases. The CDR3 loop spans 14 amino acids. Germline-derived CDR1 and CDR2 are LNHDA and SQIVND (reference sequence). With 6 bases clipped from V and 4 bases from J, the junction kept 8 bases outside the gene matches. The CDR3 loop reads CASRGQSILETQYF. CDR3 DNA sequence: TGTGCCAGTAGGGGACAGAGTATACTAGAGACCCAGTACTTC.

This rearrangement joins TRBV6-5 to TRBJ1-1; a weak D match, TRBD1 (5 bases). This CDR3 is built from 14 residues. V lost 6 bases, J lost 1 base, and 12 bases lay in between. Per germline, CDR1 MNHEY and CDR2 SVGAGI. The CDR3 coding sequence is TGTGCCAGCAGAGGCATCGGGGGGAACACTGAAGCTTTCTTT. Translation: CASRGIGGNTEAFF.

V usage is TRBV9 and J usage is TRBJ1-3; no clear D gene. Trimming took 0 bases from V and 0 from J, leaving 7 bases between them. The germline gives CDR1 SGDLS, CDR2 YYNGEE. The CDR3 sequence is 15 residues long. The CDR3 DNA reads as TGTGCCAGCAGCGTAGGGCGGATCTCTGGAAACACCATATATTTT. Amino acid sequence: CASSVGRISGNTIYF.

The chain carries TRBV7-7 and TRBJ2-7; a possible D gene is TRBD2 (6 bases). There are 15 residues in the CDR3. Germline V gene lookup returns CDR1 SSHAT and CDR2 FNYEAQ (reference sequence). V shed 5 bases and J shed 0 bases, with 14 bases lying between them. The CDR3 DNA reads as TGTGCCAGCAGCCCTTCGTTGGGAGGCTCCTACGAGCAGTACTTC. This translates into CASSPSLGGSYEQYF. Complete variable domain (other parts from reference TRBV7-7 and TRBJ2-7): GAGVSQSPRYKVTKRGQDVTLRCDPISSHATLYWYQQALGQGPEFLTYFNYEAQPDKSGLPSDRFSAERPEGSISTLTIQRTEQRDSAMYRCASSPSLGGSYEQYFGPGTRLTVT.